This T cell receptor beta chain appears in the sequencing data of a study of lymphopenia after photon versus proton radiotherapy. This clone was observed a few times. Its antigen remains unknown. Germline V gene lookup returns CDR1 GTSNPN and CDR2 SVGIG (reference sequence). This CDR3 region has 9 residues. The V gene lost 8 bases and the J gene lost 7 bases, with 8 bases spanning the gap. The assay was immunoSEQ multiplex PCR, and TCRdb's table has in-frame clones only and misses some. This sample has roughly 76,000 clones, with approximately 90% found just once. General study results and limits: Oligoclonal CD8+ Temra expansion after nadir drove photon patients' diversity drop.

This sequence was found in a woman aged 35 to 49 with cholangiocarcinoma. J is TRBJ1-1 and V is TRBV30; the D gene is possibly TRBD1 (6 bases). Sequenced here: peripheral blood, sampled from a patient treated with photon-based radiotherapy. CDR3 loop: CAGQSEAFF. The CDR3 coding sequence is TGTGCCGGACAGAGTGAAGCTTTCTTT.